These T cell receptor beta chains were read from a single sample in a study of CD8 T cells in Susac syndrome. TCRdb re-called the immunoSEQ multiplex PCR reads through MiXCR, storing one row per CDR3 protein. The sample shows 170,000 or so distinct CDR3 sequences, approximately 94% of them seen only once. The sample consisted of CD4+ T cells from PBMCs. The receptors derive from a human donor with Susac syndrome. The CDR3 runs from the conserved cysteine through the conserved F or W. A D gene is named only where the DNA matches it firmly. Size tells how often a clone was seen (once, few, many) or the class of an expanded clone, and some rows leave it out.

TRBV4-3	NA	NA	TRBJ2-4	CASSQEGKAKNIQYF	TGCGCCAGCAGCCAAGAGGGGAAAGCCAAAAACATTCAGTACTTC
TRBV20-1	NA	NA	TRBJ2-7	CSARDRRARGEQYF	TGCAGTGCTAGAGATAGGAGGGCTCGAGGGGAGCAGTACTTC
TRBV2	TRBD1	NA	TRBJ2-3	CASGGTGTGTQYF	TGTGCCAGCGGGGGGACAGGCACCGGTACGCAGTATTTT
TRBV4-3	NA	few	TRBJ2-1	CASSQDTVVYNEQFF	TGCGCCAGCAGCCAAGACACGGTAGTCTACAATGAGCAGTTCTTC
TRBV27	TRBD1	NA	TRBJ2-1	CASSSQMQGAREQFF	TGTGCCAGCAGCTCGCAAATGCAGGGGGCCAGGGAGCAGTTCTTC
TRBV27	NA	NA	TRBJ2-4	CASSPGRAKNIQYF	TGTGCCAGCAGTCCAGGGAGAGCCAAAAACATTCAGTACTTC
TRBV5-1	NA	NA	TRBJ2-1	CASTPGTLYNEQFF	TGCGCCAGCACCCCCGGGACCTTGTACAATGAGCAGTTCTTC
TRBV9	NA	NA	TRBJ2-2	CASSVQGGRGTGELFF	TGTGCCAGCAGCGTACAGGGGGGGCGCGGCACCGGGGAGCTGTTTTTT
TRBV19	TRBD2	NA	TRBJ2-1	CASSMVAGGINEQFF	TGTGCCAGTAGTATGGTAGCGGGGGGCATCAATGAGCAGTTCTTC
TRBV12-3/TRBV12-4	NA	once	TRBJ2-1	CASSTGSQSYNEQFF	TGTGCCAGCAGTACAGGGTCCCAGAGCTACAATGAGCAGTTCTTC
TRBV11-2	TRBD1	NA	TRBJ1-1	CASSLLGQGRGTEAFF	TGTGCCAGCAGCTTACTGGGACAGGGCCGCGGGACTGAAGCTTTCTTT
TRBV6-5	NA	NA	TRBJ2-7	CASSYARHYEQYF	TGTGCCAGCAGTTACGCTCGCCACTACGAGCAGTACTTC
TRBV10-3	NA	NA	TRBJ1-1	CAISDSSGTEAFF	TGTGCCATCAGTGACTCGTCCGGCACTGAAGCTTTCTTT
TRBV3-1	NA	NA	TRBJ1-2	CASSQEGAKGGYTF	TGTGCCAGCAGCCAAGAAGGGGCCAAGGGAGGCTACACCTTC
TRBV29-1	TRBD1	NA	TRBJ2-1	CSVYKDRGRRNEQFF	TGCAGCGTTTACAAGGACAGGGGGCGCAGGAATGAGCAGTTCTTC
TRBV29-1	NA	NA	TRBJ2-3	CSEKDTDTQYF	TGCAGCGAGAAGGACACAGATACGCAGTATTTT
TRBV30	NA	NA	TRBJ2-1	CAWSLRAGYNEQFF	TGTGCCTGGAGTCTCAGAGCGGGCTACAATGAGCAGTTCTTC
TRBV6-1	TRBD1	NA	TRBJ2-7	CASRNRGSRISYEQYF	TGTGCCAGCAGGAACAGGGGGAGTCGTATTTCCTACGAGCAGTACTTC
TRBV7-2	TRBD2	NA	TRBJ2-3	CASSLGFGGGRDTQYF	TGTGCCAGCAGCTTAGGTTTCGGCGGGGGTAGAGATACGCAGTATTTT
TRBV20-1	NA	once	TRBJ1-1	CSAFGRMNTEAFF	TGCAGTGCGTTCGGACGGATGAACACTGAAGCTTTCTTT
TRBV24-1	NA	NA	TRBJ2-7	CATSDLRVAYEQYF	TGTGCCACCAGTGATTTGCGGGTTGCCTACGAGCAGTACTTC
TRBV9	NA	once	TRBJ2-7	CASSVASAGARYEQYF	TGTGCCAGCAGCGTAGCGTCTGCGGGGGCGCGGTACGAGCAGTACTTC
TRBV12-3/TRBV12-4	NA	NA	TRBJ1-1	CASTVAAGGEAFF	TGTGCCAGCACCGTGGCGGCCGGGGGCGAAGCTTTCTTT
TRBV6-6	TRBD1	NA	TRBJ1-3	CASGTGLSSGNTIYF	TGTGCCAGTGGGACAGGGCTAAGCTCTGGAAACACCATATATTTT
TRBV9	NA	NA	TRBJ2-5	CASSVQHGETQYF	TGTGCCAGCAGCGTCCAGCATGGAGAGACCCAGTACTTC
TRBV6-1	NA	NA	TRBJ2-3	CASSPGRSTDTQYF	TGTGCCAGCAGCCCCGGACGGAGCACAGATACGCAGTATTTT
TRBV12-3/TRBV12-4	NA	NA	TRBJ1-6	CASTAGWSPLHF	TGTGCCAGCACGGCAGGGTGGTCACCCCTCCACTTT
TRBV20-1	NA	once	TRBJ2-5	CSARDPGPETQYF	TGCAGTGCTAGAGATCCGGGACCTGAGACCCAGTACTTC
TRBV12-3/TRBV12-4	NA	NA	TRBJ1-3	CASSLVLQFSGNTIYF	TGTGCCAGCAGTTTAGTGTTGCAGTTCTCTGGAAACACCATATATTTT
TRBV15	NA	NA	TRBJ1-4	CATRLGPNEKLFF	TGTGCCACACGACTGGGACCTAATGAAAAACTGTTTTTT
TRBV27	TRBD2	NA	TRBJ2-1	CASSLEAGGPHEQFF	TGTGCCAGCAGTTTAGAAGCGGGGGGGCCCCATGAGCAGTTCTTC
TRBV7-8	NA	NA	TRBJ1-1	CASSLEDGLEAFF	TGTGCCAGCAGCTTAGAGGACGGTCTAGAAGCTTTCTTT
TRBV10-1	TRBD2	NA	TRBJ2-7	CASSDGPGGYEQYF	TGCGCCAGCAGTGACGGTCCGGGGGGCTACGAGCAGTACTTC
TRBV3-1	TRBD2	NA	TRBJ2-1	CASSPPGLAGLQFF	TGTGCCAGCAGCCCTCCGGGACTAGCGGGGCTACAGTTCTTC
TRBV20-1	TRBD1	NA	TRBJ2-5	CSAYSRGRQETQYF	TGCAGTGCCTACTCCAGGGGGCGGCAAGAGACCCAGTACTTC
TRBV2	NA	NA	TRBJ2-7	CASRTTVALGEQYF	TGTGCCAGCAGAACCACAGTTGCCTTAGGAGAGCAGTACTTC
TRBV4-3	NA	NA	TRBJ2-6	CASSQVRDSGANVLTF	TGCGCCAGCAGCCAAGTGCGAGACTCTGGGGCCAACGTCCTGACTTTC
TRBV20-1	NA	NA	TRBJ1-2	CSARLRGDSHYGYTF	TGCAGTGCCCGACTTCGGGGGGATTCCCACTATGGCTACACCTTC
TRBV7-8	NA	NA	TRBJ1-5	CASSWGLGGGHRNQPQHF	TGTGCCAGCAGCTGGGGTCTTGGGGGGGGACATCGCAATCAGCCCCAGCATTTT